A single sample is the source of the 22 T cell receptor beta chains below, sequenced in a study of CD8 T cells in ankylosing spondylitis. Whole-study results and caveats: There was a TCR beta motif, made of fewer than 10 highly homologous variants, that appeared characteristic of ankylosing spondylitis blood.

TCRdb called the 5' RACE reads again in MiXCR, with one record for every CDR3 protein. The sample has around 770,000 distinct CDR3 sequences; around 17% are singletons. These receptors are not linked to any known antigen. Sequenced input: blood, either unsorted or a sorted T cell fraction (not recorded which). These receptors originate from a male donor with ankylosing spondylitis.

The chain joins TRBV27 to TRBJ2-3; the match to TRBD1 covers 9 bases. V dropped 10 bases and J dropped 2; count of bases not matched to a gene: 4. Germline loops: CDR1 MNHEY, CDR2 SMNVEV (reference sequence). CDR3 length: 13 residues. CDR3 sequence (DNA): TGTGCCACCGGGACAGGGATCACAGATACGCAGTATTTT. Translation: CATGTGITDTQYF.

V gene TRBV20-1 combines with J gene TRBJ2-7; possible D gene TRBD1, 6 bases. This CDR3 spans 14 amino acids. Germline CDR1 reads DFQATT; CDR2 reads SNEGSKA (reference sequence). The V end was cut by 2 bases, the J end by 0 bases, with 11 bases between. DNA of the CDR3: TGCAGTGCTAGACCCGGGACAATCTCCTACGAGCAGTACTTC. This gives the protein CSARPGTISYEQYF.

This rearrangement joins TRBV30 to TRBJ1-2; TRBD1 might be the D (6 bases). V gave up 0 bases and J gave up 2 bases, with 10 bases separating them. The CDR3 covers 14 residues. Germline values: CDR1 GTSNPN, CDR2 SVGIG (reference sequence). CDR3 amino acids: CAWSVTGLNYGYTF. CDR3 nucleotide sequence: TGTGCCTGGAGTGTGACAGGTCTCAACTATGGCTACACCTTC.

The J gene is TRBJ1-4, the V gene TRBV12-3 or TRBV12-4, with D possibly matching TRBD1 (6 bases). There are 16 residues in the CDR3. V lost 6 bases and J lost 3, with 17 bases in between. CDR3 nucleotides: TGTGCCAGCAGCCGGGGGGGTACAGGGTCTAATGAAAAACTGTTTTTT. It yields the protein CASSRGGTGSNEKLFF.

This clonotype was counted at least ten times. The J gene is TRBJ2-1, the V gene TRBV6-1, with D tentatively TRBD1 or TRBD2 (7 bases each). Trimming removed 6 bases from V and 4 bases from J, with 16 bases in between. CDR1 and CDR2 from the germline V gene are MNHNS and SASEGT. The length of the CDR3 is 15 residues. CDR3: CASSAGGGTYNEQFF. CDR3 in DNA: TGTGCCAGCAGCGCAGGGGGGGGGACTTACAATGAGCAGTTCTTC.

This clonotype was seen only a few times. V gene TRBV3-1 combines with J gene TRBJ2-1, with D perhaps TRBD2 (6 bases). This CDR3 has 15 residues. V dropped 1 base and J dropped 4 bases, with 11 bases sitting between them. The germline CDR1 and CDR2 sequences are LGHDT and YNNKEL (reference sequence). As DNA, the CDR3 is TGTGCCAGCAGCCAAGCTCGGGGGAGTTACAATGAGCAGTTCTTC. Amino acid sequence: CASSQARGSYNEQFF.

In its sample, this clonotype was seen a few times. The genes are TRBV5-1 and TRBJ1-2; a weak D match, TRBD1 (6 bases). The CDR3 is 14 amino acids. Trimming stripped 0 bases from V and 7 bases from J, with 13 bases between. Germline CDR1 and CDR2: SGHRS and YFSETQ. Here the CDR3 reads CASSLEGGMSGYTF. The DNA of the CDR3 is TGCGCCAGCAGCTTGGAGGGGGGGATGAGTGGCTACACCTTC. The full variable domain, rest sourced from reference TRBV5-1 and TRBJ1-2, is KAGVTQTPRYLIKTRGQQVTLSCSPISGHRSVSWYQQTPGQGLQFLFEYFSETQRNKGNFPGRFSGRQFSNSRSEMNVSTLELGDSALYLCASSLEGGMSGYTFGSGTRLTVV.

There are a few counts of this clonotype. V and J are TRBV20-1 and TRBJ2-5, with a tentative D call TRBD2 (7 bases). Germline CDR1 reads DFQATT; CDR2 reads SNEGSKA (reference sequence). The CDR3 contains 16 residues. V dropped 5 bases and J dropped 5 bases, with 24 bases sitting between them. CDR3 amino acids: CSALGLTRGARETQYF. For the CDR3, the DNA is TGCAGTGCTCTCGGACTCACCCGGGGGGCCCGGGAGACCCAGTACTTC.

This clonotype was observed a few times. The chain employs TRBV19 and TRBJ2-1, with TRBD2 identical over 8 bases. V was pared by 0 bases and J by 5 bases, with 9 bases of the junction left unmatched. The CDR3 spans 17 residues. Looked up from germline, CDR1 is LNHDA and CDR2 is SQIVND (reference sequence). Here the CDR3 reads CASSIDGLAGEDNEQFF. CDR3 DNA: TGTGCCAGTAGTATAGATGGCCTAGCGGGCGAAGACAATGAGCAGTTCTTC.

The chain links TRBV4-3 to TRBJ2-7; D is undetermined. Germline V CDR1 and CDR2: LGHNA, YSLEER. CDR3 length: 14 residues. Trimming removed 0 bases from V and 5 bases from J, with 11 bases in between. This chain's CDR3 is CASSQDRGFDEQYF. CDR3 in DNA: TGCGCCAGCAGCCAAGATCGTGGGTTCGACGAGCAGTACTTC.

The chain recombines TRBV7-2 with TRBJ1-4; TRBD1 matches 9 bases. CDR1 is SGHTA, CDR2 FQGNSA, per germline. CDR3 size: 15 residues. After removal of 5 bases from V and 12 bases from J, the junction contained 13 bases not matched to a gene. The chain's CDR3 is CASSPNTGGAIELFF. CDR3 coding DNA: TGTGCCAGCAGCCCTAATACAGGGGGCGCGATTGAACTGTTTTTT.

V and J are TRBV12-3 or TRBV12-4 and TRBJ2-1; D perhaps matches TRBD2 (5 bases). V was pared by 6 bases and J by 11 bases, with 20 bases between. The CDR3 is 14 amino acids. The chain's CDR3 is CASREDSLSPQQFF. The CDR3 nucleotides read TGTGCCAGCAGAGAGGACTCCCTCTCCCCTCAGCAGTTCTTC.

J is TRBJ1-3 and V is TRBV7-9; the D is unclear. Trimming removed 5 bases at V and 4 bases at J, with 9 bases between. CDR3 size: 13 residues. Germline-derived CDR1 and CDR2 are SEHNR and FQNEAQ (reference sequence). This chain's CDR3 is CASSPNTGNTIYF. The CDR3 nucleotides are TGTGCCAGCAGCCCGAATACAGGAAACACCATATATTTT.

In nucleotides, the CDR3 is TGTGCCACCCAACGTGGACTAGGGGAAGATACGCAGTATTTT. This encodes CATQRGLGEDTQYF. This chain joins TRBV12-3 or TRBV12-4 and TRBJ2-3; 7 positions match TRBD2. The CDR3 consists of 14 residues. Trimming cost V 10 bases and J 5 bases; bases outside gene matches: 12.

The V and J genes are TRBV2 and TRBJ1-5; no clear D gene. The CDR3 sequence is 15 residues long. The V and J ends lost 4 bases and 0 bases respectively, with 10 bases between them. From germline, CDR1 is SNHLY and CDR2 FYNNEI. The CDR3 DNA sequence: TGTGCCAGCAGTGCGGAACGGCCTAGCAATCAGCCCCAGCATTTT. This sequence encodes CASSAERPSNQPQHF.

There are a few counts of this clonotype. This chain links TRBV7-8 with TRBJ2-3, with D perhaps TRBD2 (6 bases). Germline assignment: CDR1 SGHVS and CDR2 FQNEAQ. The CDR3 has 17 amino acids. V lost 1 base, J lost 1 base, and 15 bases lay in between. The CDR3 protein is CASSLGVGGERTDTQYF. In DNA, the CDR3 is TGTGCCAGCAGCTTAGGGGTTGGAGGGGAACGCACAGATACGCAGTATTTT.

The sample holds a few counts of this clonotype. The rearrangement links TRBV6-5 to TRBJ2-7; 8 bases align to TRBD2. The ends lost 2 bases at V and 9 bases at J; junction bases unmatched: 6. Germline loops: CDR1 MNHEY, CDR2 SVGAGI. The CDR3 has 13 residues. The CDR3, as DNA: TGTGCCAGCAGTTACCCGGGAGGGATCGGGCAGTACTTC. Encoded protein: CASSYPGGIGQYF.

This clonotype was seen only a few times. The genes are TRBV20-1 and TRBJ1-6, with a tentative D call TRBD1 (6 bases). Germline assignment: CDR1 DFQATT and CDR2 SNEGSKA (reference sequence). The CDR3 extends over 15 amino acids. Trimming stripped 2 bases from V and 6 bases from J, with 14 bases between. CDR3 DNA: TGCAGTGCTAGACGAGCCGGACAGACTAATTCACCCCTCCACTTT. Encoded protein: CSARRAGQTNSPLHF.

In this sample, this clonotype turned up a few times. The chain uses TRBV7-9 and TRBJ1-2; 8 bases agree with TRBD1. The CDR3 length is 15 residues. V lost 2 bases to trimming and J lost 2 bases; unmatched junction nucleotides: 4. CDR1 is SEHNR, CDR2 FQNEAQ, per germline (reference sequence). In nucleotides, the CDR3 is TGTGCCAGCAGCTTACAGGGGGCGGCAAACTATGGCTACACCTTC. This encodes CASSLQGAANYGYTF.

The chain uses TRBV29-1 and TRBJ1-2, with 8 bases lining up with TRBD1. J gave up 0 bases and V 4 bases, and 13 bases lay outside the gene matches. The CDR3 has 17 residues. CDR1 and CDR2 from the germline V gene are SQVTM and ANQGSEA. The CDR3 loop reads CSVGRDRTKGANYGYTF. CDR3 nucleotides: TGCAGCGTTGGCCGGGACAGGACTAAGGGAGCTAACTATGGCTACACCTTC. Complete variable domain (other parts from reference TRBV29-1 and TRBJ1-2): SAVISQKPSRDICQRGTSLTIQCQVDSQVTMMFWYRQQPGQSLTLIATANQGSEATYESGFVIDKFPISRPNLTFSTLTVSNMSPEDSSIYLCSVGRDRTKGANYGYTFGSGTRLTVV.

This chain connects TRBV18 to TRBJ1-1, with TRBD1 identical over 9 bases. Germline V CDR1 and CDR2: KGHSH, LQKENI. V trimming: 3 bases; J trimming: 5 bases; junction bases outside the gene matches: 10. CDR3 length: 16 amino acids. The CDR3 reads CASSPGTGGAGTEAFF. CDR3 coding DNA: TGTGCCAGCTCACCGGGTACAGGGGGCGCAGGGACTGAAGCTTTCTTT.

The chain has TRBV5-1 and TRBJ2-3, with D perhaps being TRBD1 or TRBD2 (5 bases each). The CDR3 consists of 16 residues. Germline V gives CDR1 SGHRS, CDR2 YFSETQ. V was trimmed by 0 bases and J by 6 bases, leaving 17 bases between them. The CDR3 nucleotides read TGCGCCAGCAGCTTGGCCAAGGGGAGTTTAGGGGATACGCAGTATTTT. As protein: CASSLAKGSLGDTQYF.